Listed here are 11 T cell receptor beta chains from one sample, sequenced in a study of T cell repertoires in cytomegalovirus infection. TCRdb reprocessed the reads via MiXCR and lists one record per CDR3 protein. The sample lists 510,000 or so distinct CDR3 sequences, approximately 26% occurring once. Sequencing used PBMCs. The receptor set was obtained from a human donor in good health (CMV status not recorded). Some clones in this sample may be carry-over from other donors' samples.

The chain recombines TRBV7-9 with TRBJ2-1; 8 bases match TRBD2. The CDR3 spans 15 residues. Germline assignment: CDR1 SEHNR and CDR2 FQNEAQ (reference sequence). Trimming removed 1 base from V and 10 bases from J; junction bases left unmatched: 9. The chain's CDR3 is CASSLGSGGPYEQFF. The CDR3 region has the DNA TGTGCCAGCAGCTTAGGGTCGGGAGGGCCGTACGAGCAGTTCTTC.

This clonotype was picked up many times. The chain combines TRBV7-2 with TRBJ2-1; 7 positions match TRBD1. Germline assignment: CDR1 SGHTA and CDR2 FQGNSA. Losses at the gene ends were 5 bases for V and 12 bases for J; bases not matched to a gene: 16. This CDR3 contains 15 residues. The CDR3 spells CASSLRNRGTMMQFF. The CDR3, as DNA: TGTGCCAGCAGCCTTCGAAACAGGGGTACAATGATGCAGTTCTTC.

CDR3 amino acids: CASREGTYTEAFF. For the CDR3, the DNA is TGTGCCAGCCGGGAGGGGACCTACACTGAAGCTTTCTTT. This chain links TRBV19 with TRBJ1-1; D perhaps matches TRBD1 (5 bases). Trimming shortened V by 9 bases and J by 3 bases, and 14 bases separated the two germline ends. Looked up from germline, CDR1 is LNHDA and CDR2 is SQIVND (reference sequence). The CDR3 is 13 amino acids.

Notes on this clonotype: One end of the junction does not line up with germline, which may come from a read error. This chain connects TRBV4-1 to TRBJ2-3; no clear D gene. The CDR3 totals 14 residues. CDR1 and CDR2 from the germline V gene are MGHRA and YSYEKL. CDR3 amino acids: CASSQDHGWNTQYF. CDR3 sequence (DNA): TGTGCCAGCAGCCAAGATCACGGCTGGAATACGCAGTATTTT.

Only a few counts were recorded for this clonotype. The chain links TRBV6-1 to TRBJ2-5; 9 bases are a match to TRBD1. This CDR3 region has 14 residues. Germline CDR1 is MNHNS and CDR2 is SASEGT. V was pared by 6 bases and J by 7 bases, with 9 bases of the junction left unmatched. This CDR3 reads CASSGGQGSRTQYF. CDR3 nucleotide sequence: TGTGCCAGCAGCGGGGGACAGGGTTCGCGGACCCAGTACTTC.

This clonotype was recorded a few times. V usage is TRBV7-2 and J usage is TRBJ2-3; 12 nucleotides match TRBD2. The CDR3 has 15 residues. Germline lookup yields CDR1 SGHTA and CDR2 FQGNSA. The ends lost 6 bases at V and 4 bases at J; junction bases unmatched: 5. CDR3 sequence (DNA): TGTGCCAGCAGAACGACTAGCGGGAGTGCAGATACGCAGTATTTT. Its translation: CASRTTSGSADTQYF.

This clonotype was counted many times. The chain uses TRBV6-2 or TRBV6-3 and TRBJ1-5; D is unresolved. The V end was cut by 4 bases, the J end by 0 bases, with 4 bases between. This CDR3 has 13 residues. CDR1 and CDR2 from the germline V gene are MNHEY and SVGEGT. Here the CDR3 DNA reads TGTGCCAGCAGTTGGGCTAGCAATCAGCCCCAGCATTTT. It translates to CASSWASNQPQHF.

The CDR3 DNA sequence: TGTGCCAGCTCACCGGAGCGGACTAGCGGGAACGAGCAGTACTTC. As protein: CASSPERTSGNEQYF. This rearrangement joins TRBV18 to TRBJ2-7, with TRBD2 matching over 12 bases. After removal of 3 bases from V and 5 bases from J, the junction contained 5 bases not matched to a gene. The CDR3 runs 15 residues. The germline V gene encodes CDR1 KGHSH and CDR2 LQKENI.

The rearrangement joins TRBV5-6 to TRBJ1-1, with 11 bases identical to TRBD1. The trim removed 3 bases at V and 1 base at J, leaving 5 bases unmatched. The germline gives CDR1 SGHDT, CDR2 YYEEEE. The CDR3 has 16 amino acids. The CDR3 protein is CASSSGQGATNTEAFF. As DNA, the CDR3 is TGTGCCAGCAGCTCCGGACAGGGGGCGACGAACACTGAAGCTTTCTTT.

This chain links TRBV28 with TRBJ1-5; D might be TRBD1 (6 bases). The V gene's germline CDR1 is MDHEN and CDR2 SYDVKM. V lost 7 bases and J lost 7, with 17 bases in between. The CDR3 runs 14 residues. The chain's CDR3 is CASTVQGPFQPQHF. CDR3 coding DNA: TGTGCCAGCACCGTACAGGGACCGTTCCAGCCCCAGCATTTT. The variable domain in full, with the rest retrieved from reference TRBV28 and TRBJ1-5, is DVKVTQSSRYLVKRTGEKVFLECVQDMDHENMFWYRQDPGLGLRLIYFSYDVKMKEKGDIPEGYSVSREKKERFSLILESASTNQTSMYLCASTVQGPFQPQHFGDGTRLSIL.

This clonotype was counted between two and nine times. The chain is built from TRBV2 and TRBJ2-7; D is ambiguous. The V gene lost 2 bases and the J gene lost 0 bases, with 8 bases spanning the gap. This CDR3 region has 14 residues. CDR1 is SNHLY and CDR2 is FYNNEI in the germline V gene. The CDR3 bases are TGTGCCAGCAGTGAACCAGCGAGCTCCTACGAGCAGTACTTC. Encoded protein: CASSEPASSYEQYF.